These 30 T cell receptor beta chains share one sample of origin, sequenced in a study of PD-1 blockade in classical Hodgkin lymphoma. Time point specified: cycle 4 day 1 (C4D1), after 6 weeks of nivolumab. Following autologous stem cell transplantation, relapse occurred in every patient, and exposure to brentuximab vedotin varied. Only in-frame clones appear in the TCRdb table, and some are missing; sequencing was by immunoSEQ multiplex PCR. The sample includes some 28,000 clones, approximately 80% of them seen just once. The source was peripheral blood mononuclear cells (PBMCs), collected before the fourth cycle of nivolumab. Receptors were obtained from a human donor with classical Hodgkin lymphoma.

The CDR3 is CASSLEAGVPYEQYF. The DNA for the CDR3 is TGTGCCAGCAGCTTGGAGGCAGGCGTTCCCTACGAGCAGTACTTC. The gene calls are TRBV5-6 and TRBJ2-7, with D hard to call. Germline CDR1 SGHDT, CDR2 YYEEEE. V was pared by 0 bases and J by 2 bases, with 12 bases between. The CDR3 is 15 residues long.

This clone appeared a single time. This chain links TRBV9 with TRBJ1-4; D not certain. V lost 4 bases, J lost 2 bases, and 12 bases lay in between. Germline V gene sequence: CDR1 SGDLS, CDR2 YYNGEE. The CDR3 runs to 15 residues. For the CDR3, the DNA is TGTGCCAGCAGCCCGGGGAGGGAGACTAATGAAAAACTGTTTTTT. It encodes CASSPGRETNEKLFF.

This clone was counted once. The CDR3, as DNA: TGTGCCAGCAGCAGCGGGGACGGTAGCACAGATACGCAGTATTTT. Amino acid sequence: CASSSGDGSTDTQYF. The chain couples TRBV27 to TRBJ2-3; the match to TRBD2 covers 7 bases. V trimming: 6 bases; J trimming: 0 bases; junction bases outside the gene matches: 6. The CDR3 is 15 amino acids. Germline CDR1 and CDR2: MNHEY and SMNVEV (reference sequence).

The V and J genes are TRBV6-5 and TRBJ2-5; TRBD1 matches 8 bases. Judging by the DNA end, TRBJ2-7 fits better; the J call may be wrong. Germline V gene data show CDR1 as MNHEY and CDR2 as SVGAGI. This CDR3 has 15 amino acids. The CDR3 loop is CASSRQAGGGYEQYF. CDR3 DNA: TGTGCCAGCAGCCGTCAAGCAGGGGGCGGGTACGAGCAGTACTTC.

The gene calls are TRBV29-1 and TRBJ1-2; unclear D gene. Per the germline V gene, CDR1 is SQVTM and CDR2 is ANQGSEA. The germline V and J ends were trimmed by 1 base and 7 bases, with 19 bases remaining between them. The CDR3 consists of 15 residues. CDR3 loop: CSVEVKEGLPLGYTF. CDR3 DNA: TGCAGCGTTGAAGTCAAAGAAGGACTGCCTCTTGGCTACACCTTC.

V usage is TRBV29-1 and J usage is TRBJ1-5; D not certain. Trimming stripped 5 bases from V and 0 bases from J, with 11 bases between. This CDR3 comprises 14 residues. Germline-derived CDR1 and CDR2 are SQVTM and ANQGSEA. The CDR3 loop is CSVPGHFSNQPQHF. Here the CDR3 DNA reads TGCAGCGTTCCCGGGCATTTTAGCAATCAGCCCCAGCATTTT.

The chain links TRBV5-4 to TRBJ2-7, with a tentative D call TRBD1 (6 bases). CDR3 length equals 12 residues. V was trimmed by 5 bases and J by 5 bases, leaving 11 bases between them. Germline loops: CDR1 SGHNT, CDR2 YYREEE (reference sequence). DNA for the CDR3: TGTGCCAGCAGTCCCACAGGGCACGAGCAGTACTTC. This encodes CASSPTGHEQYF.

The gene calls are TRBV5-1 and TRBJ1-4, with D hard to call. The germline V gene encodes CDR1 SGHRS and CDR2 YFSETQ. The CDR3 totals 14 residues. V was pared by 6 bases and J by 6 bases, with 15 bases between. CDR3 in DNA: TGCGCCAGCACCGAAGACGGAGGTTATGAAAAACTGTTTTTT. It codes for CASTEDGGYEKLFF.

This clone was counted a single time. This chain connects TRBV4-2 to TRBJ1-5; a weak D match, TRBD1 (6 bases). The CDR3 contains 15 residues. CDR1 and CDR2 from the germline V gene are LGHNA and YNFKEQ. V shed 3 bases and J shed 6 bases, with 15 bases lying between them. The CDR3 region is CASSQGTGRGQPQHF. CDR3 sequence (DNA): TGTGCCAGCAGCCAGGGAACAGGGAGGGGTCAGCCCCAGCATTTT.

V is TRBV5-4 and J is TRBJ2-7; TRBD1 matches at 9 bases. Germline V lookup: CDR1 SGHNT, CDR2 YYREEE (reference sequence). Trimming at V came to 6 bases and at J to 7 bases, leaving 8 bases not matched to a gene. CDR3 size: 13 residues. CDR3 sequence: CASMGQGTREQYF. CDR3 DNA sequence: TGTGCCAGCATGGGACAGGGTACTAGGGAGCAGTACTTC.

This chain links TRBV6-4 with TRBJ1-2, with a tentative D call TRBD1 (6 bases). From germline, CDR1 is MRHNA and CDR2 SNTAGT. V lost 0 bases to trimming and J lost 3 bases, with 17 bases between them. This CDR3 is built from 17 residues. The CDR3 here is CASSDSPDSGLYYGYTF. DNA of the CDR3: TGTGCCAGCAGTGACTCGCCGGACAGCGGTCTTTACTATGGCTACACCTTC.

The chain joins TRBV5-4 to TRBJ1-1, with unresolved D. Germline assignment: CDR1 SGHNT and CDR2 YYREEE (reference sequence). The V and J ends lost 4 bases and 6 bases respectively, with 19 bases between them. The CDR3 contains 15 residues. The CDR3 region is CASSPASSGLSEAFF. DNA for the CDR3: TGTGCCAGCAGCCCAGCAAGCTCAGGATTGTCTGAAGCTTTCTTT. The entire variable domain, with the rest obtained from reference TRBV5-4 and TRBJ1-1, is as follows: ETGVTQSPTHLIKTRGQQVTLRCSSQSGHNTVSWYQQALGQGPQFIFQYYREEENGRGNFPPRFSGLQFPNYSSELNVNALELDDSALYLCASSPASSGLSEAFFGQGTRLTVV.

The rearrangement links TRBV7-3 to TRBJ2-1; 11 nucleotides align to TRBD2. With V trimmed by 4 bases and J by 0 bases, 5 bases remained unmatched. There are 17 residues in the CDR3. Per the germline V gene, CDR1 is SGHTA and CDR2 is FQGTGA. The CDR3 here is CASSSSGGTSSYNEQFF. The CDR3 DNA sequence: TGTGCCAGCAGCTCTAGCGGGGGGACGAGCTCCTACAATGAGCAGTTCTTC.

This clone was recorded once. J is TRBJ2-1 and V is TRBV7-3; no reliable D call. This CDR3 contains 16 residues. V lost 1 base to trimming and J lost 0 bases, with 10 bases between them. Germline CDR1 and CDR2: SGHTA and FQGTGA. This chain's CDR3 is CASSLNLRSSYNEQFF. The CDR3 coding sequence is TGTGCCAGCAGCTTAAACTTGCGGAGCTCCTACAATGAGCAGTTCTTC.

V usage is TRBV5-4 and J usage is TRBJ2-3; no firm D call. Germline CDR1 and CDR2: SGHNT and YYREEE (reference sequence). The CDR3 contains 16 residues. V was clipped by 4 bases and J by 3 bases, with 18 bases between them. CDR3 loop: CASSHVMKGRTDTQYF. The DNA for the CDR3 is TGTGCCAGCAGCCATGTTATGAAGGGCAGGACAGATACGCAGTATTTT. Together with reference TRBV5-4 and TRBJ2-3, the CDR3 gives the full variable domain: ETGVTQSPTHLIKTRGQQVTLRCSSQSGHNTVSWYQQALGQGPQFIFQYYREEENGRGNFPPRFSGLQFPNYSSELNVNALELDDSALYLCASSHVMKGRTDTQYFGPGTRLTVL.

The rearrangement links TRBV2 to TRBJ2-3; D may be TRBD1 or TRBD2 (6 bases each). The CDR3 covers 13 residues. Germline values: CDR1 SNHLY, CDR2 FYNNEI. Trimming cost V 5 bases and J 6 bases, with 12 bases left between them. Written as DNA, the CDR3 is TGTGCCAGCAGTCGCGGGACATCGGATACGCAGTATTTT. Its protein product is CASSRGTSDTQYF.

This clone occurred a few times. The genes are TRBV18 and TRBJ1-1; D not certain. The CDR3 spans 16 residues. Trimming shortened V by 2 bases and J by 2 bases, and 15 bases separated the two germline ends. Germline lookup yields CDR1 KGHSH and CDR2 LQKENI. CDR3 DNA: TGTGCCAGCTCACCAAGATTAGGCCTAATCAACACTGAAGCTTTCTTT. Amino acid sequence: CASSPRLGLINTEAFF.

The J gene is TRBJ2-1, the V gene TRBV7-9; the D gene is possibly TRBD2 (5 bases). The CDR3 is 19 residues long. Trimming stripped 3 bases from V and 0 bases from J, with 21 bases between. Germline CDR1 is SEHNR and CDR2 is FQNEAQ (reference sequence). CDR3 DNA sequence: TGTGCCAGCAGCTTCTCTAATTTAAATGGACTCGGCTCCTACAATGAGCAGTTCTTC. It yields the protein CASSFSNLNGLGSYNEQFF.

The V and J genes are TRBV28 and TRBJ2-1; 12 bases match TRBD2. Trimming at V came to 5 bases and at J to 6 bases, leaving 8 bases not matched to a gene. The CDR3 covers 16 residues. From germline, CDR1 is MDHEN and CDR2 SYDVKM. CDR3 nucleotide sequence: TGTGCCAGCAGTGAGACTAGCGGGGGCCTGTCCAATGAGCAGTTCTTC. The encoded protein is CASSETSGGLSNEQFF.

The genes are TRBV9 and TRBJ1-2, with D unresolved. Germline V gene lookup returns CDR1 SGDLS and CDR2 YYNGEE. The CDR3 is 15 residues long. V lost 4 bases and J 7 bases, leaving 20 bases between the germline ends. The chain's CDR3 is CASSSSGVRFSGYTF. CDR3 coding DNA: TGTGCCAGCAGCTCGAGCGGCGTGAGGTTTAGTGGCTACACCTTC.

V gene TRBV6-6 combines with J gene TRBJ2-1, with TRBD2 matching 14 bases. Per the germline V gene, CDR1 is MNHNY and CDR2 is SVGAGI (reference sequence). V lost 6 bases and J lost 1; bases outside the gene matches: 2. CDR3 length: 16 amino acids. The CDR3 DNA sequence: TGTGCCAGCAGGGGGACTAGCGGGGGTTCCTACAATGAGCAGTTCTTC. Its protein is CASRGTSGGSYNEQFF.

CDR3 loop: CASSPGRGLNTEAFF. The CDR3 nucleotides read TGTGCCAGCAGCCCCGGCCGAGGGCTGAACACTGAAGCTTTCTTT. The chain recombines TRBV4-2 with TRBJ1-1; D gene unclear. The CDR3 consists of 15 residues. V was shortened by 4 bases and J by 0 bases, with 12 bases between the two germline ends. Germline values: CDR1 LGHNA, CDR2 YNFKEQ.

The genes are TRBV7-8 and TRBJ2-7, with D possibly TRBD1 on 5 matching bases. CDR3 length: 16 amino acids. The V end lost 5 bases, the J end lost 3 bases, and 20 bases lay between the germline ends. Per the germline V gene, CDR1 is SGHVS and CDR2 is FQNEAQ. Here the CDR3 reads CASSLTNRFAGYEQYF. The CDR3 region has the DNA TGTGCCAGCAGCCTCACAAACAGGTTCGCCGGCTACGAGCAGTACTTC.

This clone was seen just once. The genes are TRBV4-3 and TRBJ2-2; 7 bases match TRBD1. V lost 6 bases and J lost 6; bases outside the gene matches: 7. CDR1 is LGHNA, CDR2 YSLEER, per germline. The CDR3 sequence is 14 residues long. CDR3 DNA: TGCGCCAGCAGTCTGAAAGGGGGCGCCGGGGAGCTGTTTTTT. Translated, it gives CASSLKGGAGELFF.

This chain uses TRBV6-1 with TRBJ2-3, with 11 nucleotides matching TRBD1. CDR3 length: 15 amino acids. Trimming cost V 6 bases and J 4 bases; bases outside gene matches: 6. Germline V lookup: CDR1 MNHNS, CDR2 SASEGT. DNA for the CDR3: TGTGCCAGCAGCACCGGGACAGGGGGGGCAGATACGCAGTATTTT. As protein: CASSTGTGGADTQYF.

The chain is built from TRBV9 and TRBJ2-7, with a weak D call TRBD2 (6 bases). The V gene's germline CDR1 is SGDLS and CDR2 YYNGEE. Trimming shortened V by 0 bases and J by 2 bases, and 9 bases separated the two germline ends. CDR3 length: 14 residues. CDR3 nucleotide sequence: TGTGCCAGCAGCGTAGTTCCGGGGGCCTACGAGCAGTACTTC. This encodes CASSVVPGAYEQYF.

The J gene is TRBJ1-2, the V gene TRBV4-3; a weak D match, TRBD1 (5 bases). This CDR3 spans 17 amino acids. CDR1 LGHNA and CDR2 YSLEER come from the germline V gene. The ends were cut back, 3 bases at V and 4 bases at J, with 21 bases in the middle. The CDR3 loop is CASSQDPPFTQVYGYTF. The CDR3 DNA reads as TGCGCCAGCAGCCAGGACCCCCCCTTTACACAGGTCTATGGCTACACCTTC.

The genes are TRBV7-9 and TRBJ2-2, with TRBD1 matching 8 bases. CDR1 and CDR2 (germline): SEHNR, FQNEAQ (reference sequence). The CDR3 totals 14 residues. J was trimmed by 7 bases and V by 5 bases; bases with no gene match: 6. The CDR3, as DNA: TGTGCCAGCAGCCATAGACAGGGGAACGGGGAGCTGTTTTTT. Its translation is CASSHRQGNGELFF.

This clone has just one count. V usage is TRBV10-3 and J usage is TRBJ2-5; no clear D. V gave up 0 bases and J gave up 1 base, with 9 bases separating them. The CDR3 covers 15 residues. The germline CDR1 and CDR2 sequences are ENHRY and SYGVKD. For the CDR3, the DNA is TGTGCCATCAGTGAGTCGAAGGCAGGCCAAGAGACCCAGTACTTC. Its translation is CAISESKAGQETQYF.

The CDR3 coding sequence is TGTGCCACCAAGCGGGGGGGAAGCACAGATACGCAGTATTTT. It encodes CATKRGGSTDTQYF. This chain joins TRBV15 and TRBJ2-3; 10 nucleotides agree with TRBD2. Germline CDR1 reads LNHNV; CDR2 reads YYDKDF (reference sequence). The V gene end was trimmed by 7 bases and the J gene end by 0 bases; junction bases not matched to a gene: 1. This CDR3 comprises 14 residues.